This T cell receptor beta chain was retrieved from a study of T cells in Graves' hyperthyroidism and ophthalmopathy. Each patient was aged 18 to 65 and had newly diagnosed hyperthyroidism of under 2 months' duration. Orbital computed tomography and thyroid ultrasound, together with serum TRAb and thyroxine and clinical symptoms, were used for diagnoses. Concerning this clonotype itself: At one end, the junction sequence differs from germline, possibly due to a read error.

The source material, RNA transcripts, was used to amplify TCR beta CDR3 regions. In the first-round RT-PCR of the TCR CDR3, the HTBI primer set was used. TCRdb redid the calling of the multiplex PCR reads with MiXCR, one entry per CDR3 protein. Among hundreds of thousands of distinct CDR3 sequences listed, roughly 37% were seen once. The CDR3 runs to 14 residues. The germline V gene encodes CDR1 WNHNN and CDR2 SYGVQD (reference sequence). V is TRBV10-1 and J is TRBJ2-7; TRBD1 aligns across 8 bases. The source material was blood. The TCR comes from a man in his late teens or twenties with Graves' hyperthyroidism. CDR3 protein: CASSEGQGVYERYF. CDR3 nucleotide sequence: TGCGCCAGCAGTGAGGGACAGGGCGTATACGAGCGGTACTTC.